This TCR beta chain was identified during a study of cytomegalovirus exposure and HLA in healthy donors. Study-wide results and caveats: Reports showed the classifier diagnosing cytomegalovirus status with high specificity and sensitivity.

In the case of this clone: Its specificity is unknown.

PCR primers comprised 60 Vbeta and 13 Jbeta primers. Sequencing used immunoSEQ multiplex PCR; TCRdb keeps in-frame clones, though not all of them. The sample consists of 170,000 or so clones, about three quarters of them appearing once. The V segment lost 4 bases and the J segment 2 bases; nucleotides outside the gene matches: 4. Germline loops: CDR1 SGDLS, CDR2 YYNGEE. This CDR3 spans 14 amino acids. Sequenced: PBMCs. This receptor was identified in a woman aged 45-59 years in good health and CMV-seropositive. The rearrangement uses TRBV9 and TRBJ2-7; 9 positions agree with TRBD1. The CDR3 bases are TGTGCCAGCAGCAGGACAGGGGAGGCCTACGAGCAGTACTTC. Translated, it gives CASSRTGEAYEQYF.